This TCR beta chain came from a study of vaccination effects on CD4 cells after COVID-19. Method: immunoSEQ multiplex PCR; TCRdb's copy keeps in-frame clones and lacks some. Of 30,000 to 40,000 clones in the sample, around four fifths are singletons; the top ten hold about 27%. Study-wide results and limits: Convalescent patients numbered few in the study; early post-infection timepoints were missing entirely.

Germline CDR1 reads ENHRY; CDR2 reads SYGVKD. The CDR3 runs 13 residues. V lost 0 bases to trimming and J lost 4 bases, with 6 bases between them. With respect to this clone: The target antigen is unknown.

After expansion with viral peptide pools in the ViraFEST assay, antigen-specific CD4+ T cells were sequenced. Cultured cells yielded isolated CD4+ T cells after 10 days. People in the vaccine group had not been infected with SARS-CoV-2 before, and their nucleocapsid antibodies were negative. A half-medium replacement with IL-2 medium was carried out on days 3 and 7. The source is a human donor who received a COVID-19 vaccine. The chain uses TRBV10-3 and TRBJ2-5, with D uncertain. The material sequenced was CD4+ T cells from PBMCs cultured with HCoV-OC43 spike peptides, taken before COVID-19 vaccination. Subset described: HCoV-OC43 spike overlapping peptide pool stimulation. CDR3 nucleotides: TGTGCCATCAGTGAGTCGGAGCTAGAGACCCAGTACTTC. Translation: CAISESELETQYF.